This passage covers 18 T cell receptor beta chains from one sample sequenced in a study of blood T cell repertoires in COVID-19. Only in-frame clones appear in the TCRdb table, and some are missing; sequencing was by immunoSEQ multiplex PCR. The sample gives roughly 100,000 clones, roughly 84% of which show up once; more than 5.5% is in the top ten. Sequencing was performed on peripheral blood. The receptor set was obtained from a human donor in a cohort sampled during active COVID-19.

Here the CDR3 DNA reads TGTGCAAGTCGCTTAGGTGCGCGGGAGGAAACCTACAATGAGCAGTTCTTC. Translation: CASRLGAREETYNEQFF. The chain couples TRBV12-2 to TRBJ2-1; the table's D call, TRBD2, was not checked against the DNA. TRBV12-2 is a pseudogene segment. CDR3 length equals 17 residues.

The chain recombines TRBV3-1 (or the pseudogene TRBV3-2) with TRBJ1-2; 9 bases agree with TRBD1. The CDR3 consists of 14 residues. In germline, CDR1 is LGHDT, CDR2 YNNKEL (reference sequence). Trimming cost V 6 bases and J 2 bases; bases outside gene matches: 4. CDR3 protein: CASRPGQGNYGYTF. As DNA, the CDR3 is TGTGCCAGCAGACCGGGACAGGGAAACTATGGCTACACCTTC.

This clone was counted once. This chain joins TRBV7-9 and TRBJ1-1; a possible D gene is TRBD1 (6 bases). Germline loops: CDR1 SEHNR, CDR2 FQNEAQ (reference sequence). The CDR3 has 16 amino acids. The V end lost 5 bases, the J end lost 1 base, and 17 bases lay between the germline ends. This CDR3 reads CASSDGRRGGNTEAFF. The CDR3 bases are TGTGCCAGCAGCGACGGCCGAAGGGGGGGGAACACTGAAGCTTTCTTT. Full variable domain (remainder filled in from reference TRBV7-9 and TRBJ1-1): DTGVSQNPRHKITKRGQNVTFRCDPISEHNRLYWYRQTLGQGPEFLTYFQNEAQLEKSRLLSDRFSAERPKGSFSTLEIQRTEQGDSAMYLCASSDGRRGGNTEAFFGQGTRLTVV.

V and J are TRBV4-1 and TRBJ2-7, with 8 bases identical to TRBD1. V was clipped by 3 bases and J by 4 bases; unmatched bases: 2. This CDR3 spans 13 amino acids. The germline gives CDR1 MGHRA, CDR2 YSYEKL. As DNA, the CDR3 is TGCGCCAGCAGCCACGGACAGGGATACGAGCAGTACTTC. It yields the protein CASSHGQGYEQYF.

This chain uses TRBV24-1 with TRBJ1-3, with 9 bases matching TRBD1. CDR3 length: 15 residues. Looked up from germline, CDR1 is KGHDR and CDR2 is SFDVKD. V lost 4 bases to trimming and J lost 3 bases; unmatched junction nucleotides: 3. The CDR3 DNA reads TGTGCCACCAGTGAAGGGACAGGGTATGGAAACACCATATATTTT. This gives the protein CATSEGTGYGNTIYF.

V and J are TRBV6-6 and TRBJ1-2; possible D gene TRBD1, 6 bases. Germline values: CDR1 MNHNY, CDR2 SVGAGI (reference sequence). Trimming removed 2 bases at V and 4 bases at J, with 17 bases between. The CDR3 spans 16 residues. The CDR3, as DNA: TGTGCCAGCAGTTACGTTCCTGGGGGGGCCGGCTATGGCTACACCTTC. It codes for CASSYVPGGAGYGYTF.

This chain links TRBV5-6 with TRBJ2-2; a possible D gene is TRBD1 (6 bases). V was shortened by 0 bases and J by 4 bases, with 13 bases between the two germline ends. Germline V gene sequence: CDR1 SGHDT, CDR2 YYEEEE. CDR3 length equals 16 residues. The DNA of the CDR3 is TGTGCCAGCAGCTTGGTTTGGGGGCGCAGCACCGGGGAGCTGTTTTTT. Protein product: CASSLVWGRSTGELFF.

This chain uses TRBV7-9 with TRBJ2-4; 8 nucleotides align to TRBD1. Germline CDR1 is SEHNR and CDR2 is FQNEAQ (reference sequence). This CDR3 is 17 amino acids long. Trimming took 6 bases from V and 5 from J; bases not matched to a gene: 15. The CDR3, as DNA: TGTGCCAGCAGTCGCCCCCAGGGTCAGGGGGCGGAAAACATTCAGTACTTC. Protein product: CASSRPQGQGAENIQYF.

V is TRBV7-2 and J is TRBJ1-2; 9 positions match TRBD1. The CDR3 has 14 amino acids. CDR1 is SGHTA and CDR2 is FQGNSA in the germline V gene. The V gene end was trimmed by 2 bases and the J gene end by 3 bases; junction bases not matched to a gene: 1. This CDR3 reads CASSLRTGDYGYTF. CDR3 in DNA: TGTGCCAGCAGCTTAAGGACAGGGGACTATGGCTACACCTTC.

This clone occurred a few times. The chain combines TRBV28 with TRBJ1-2; 10 nucleotides match TRBD1. CDR3 size: 13 residues. The V gene's germline CDR1 is MDHEN and CDR2 SYDVKM. V lost 10 bases and J lost 6; bases outside the gene matches: 8. CDR3 bases: TGTGCCATCCAGTCGGGACAGGGGCATGGCTACACCTTC. Protein product: CAIQSGQGHGYTF.

This clone was found once. The rearrangement joins TRBV9 to TRBJ2-1; 10 nucleotides align to TRBD2. With V trimmed by 3 bases and J by 4 bases, 10 bases remained unmatched. The CDR3 is 17 amino acids. Germline lookup yields CDR1 SGDLS and CDR2 YYNGEE. CDR3 in amino acids: CASSASRSGGGYNEQFF. The CDR3 DNA reads TGTGCCAGCAGCGCGTCTCGAAGCGGGGGGGGATACAATGAGCAGTTCTTC.

The chain recombines TRBV28 with TRBJ2-1; D call uncertain. Germline lookup yields CDR1 MDHEN and CDR2 SYDVKM. Trimming shortened V by 4 bases and J by 2 bases, and 15 bases separated the two germline ends. This CDR3 has 16 amino acids. DNA of the CDR3: TGTGCCAGCAGTTCCGAATCACATGTCGCCTACAATGAGCAGTTCTTC. Translated: CASSSESHVAYNEQFF.

The chain links TRBV6-6 to TRBJ1-2; TRBD1 matches 7 bases. The CDR3 loop spans 15 amino acids. Per the germline V gene, CDR1 is MNHNY and CDR2 is SVGAGI (reference sequence). J gave up 2 bases and V 4 bases, and 7 bases lay outside the gene matches. CDR3 nucleotides: TGTGCCAGCAGTTCACGGACAGGCATCAACTATGGCTACACCTTC. This codes for CASSSRTGINYGYTF.

The chain uses TRBV29-1 and TRBJ1-2; TRBD1 matches 8 bases. From germline, CDR1 is SQVTM and CDR2 ANQGSEA. Germline trimming cut 5 bases from V and 6 bases from J; bases unmatched to any gene: 5. There are 12 residues in the CDR3. CDR3 coding DNA: TGCAGCGTTCATGGACAGGGTAATGGCTACACCTTC. It yields the protein CSVHGQGNGYTF.

In its sample, this clone was seen once. The rearrangement links TRBV24-1 to TRBJ1-2; 8 bases line up with TRBD1. The CDR3 sequence is 15 residues long. Germline assignment: CDR1 KGHDR and CDR2 SFDVKD. With V trimmed by 2 bases and J by 4 bases, 5 bases remained unmatched. CDR3 loop: CATSDWGTGPYGYTF. The CDR3 nucleotides read TGTGCCACCAGTGATTGGGGGACAGGTCCCTATGGCTACACCTTC.

CDR3 DNA sequence: TGCGCCAGCAGCTTGGTGTACATGAGGGATCACTATGGCTACACCTTC. The encoded protein is CASSLVYMRDHYGYTF. V gene TRBV5-1 combines with J gene TRBJ1-2; D is uncertain. Trimming took 0 bases from V and 3 from J, leaving 15 bases between them. The CDR3 spans 16 residues. From germline, CDR1 is SGHRS and CDR2 YFSETQ.

The chain couples TRBV7-2 to TRBJ1-6; the match to TRBD1 covers 7 bases. Germline CDR1 reads SGHTA; CDR2 reads FQGNSA. V trimming: 5 bases; J trimming: 7 bases; junction bases outside the gene matches: 11. CDR3 length equals 16 residues. The CDR3: CASSLNPDRNNSPLHF. CDR3 nucleotides: TGTGCCAGCAGCCTGAACCCGGACAGGAACAATTCACCCCTCCACTTT.

The chain links TRBV5-8 to TRBJ1-1, with 7 bases aligning to TRBD1. CDR3 length equals 13 residues. From germline, CDR1 is SGHTS and CDR2 YDEGEE. The J segment lost 6 bases and the V segment lost 6 bases, leaving 8 bases of the junction unmatched. CDR3 sequence (DNA): TGTGCCAGCACCGACAGGGCACGCGCTGAAGCTTTCTTT. Translation: CASTDRARAEAFF.